The 32 T cell receptor beta chains below come from one sample, sequenced in a study of cytomegalovirus exposure and HLA in healthy donors. Researchers ran the PCR with 60 Vbeta and 13 Jbeta primers. Using immunoSEQ multiplex PCR, the repertoire was profiled, and TCRdb retains in-frame clones only, with some absent. The sample consists of 170,000 or so clones, roughly 87% of them appearing once. Source material: PBMCs. The receptors stem from a woman between 50 and 59 years old in good health and CMV-seronegative.

Notes on this clone: At one end the junction does not follow the germline gene, possibly because of a read error. Other DNA sequences from this sample encode an identical CDR3 as well. The chain has TRBV4-3 and TRBJ2-7; TRBD1 matches 10 bases. The CDR3 covers 13 residues. Germline V gene lookup returns CDR1 LGHNA and CDR2 YSLEER. Here the CDR3 DNA reads TGCGCCAGCAGCCGGGACAGGGGCTACGAACAGTACTTC. It translates to CASSRDRGYEQYF.

The V call is TRBV15, the J call TRBJ1-1; possible D gene TRBD1, 5 bases. Trimming shortened V by 0 bases and J by 6 bases, and 14 bases separated the two germline ends. The CDR3 extends over 15 amino acids. Germline assignment: CDR1 LNHNV and CDR2 YYDKDF (reference sequence). The CDR3, as DNA: TGTGCCACCAGCAGAGAATCAGGAGGGGCGTCTGAAGCTTTCTTT. Amino acids: CATSRESGGASEAFF. The variable domain in full, completed from reference TRBV15 and TRBJ1-1, reads DAMVIQNPRYQVTQFGKPVTLSCSQTLNHNVMYWYQQKSSQAPKLLFHYYDKDFNNEADTPDNFQSRRPNTSFCFLDIRSPGLGDTAMYLCATSRESGGASEAFFGQGTRLTVV.

This sequence joins TRBV10-3 and TRBJ1-1; the match to TRBD1 covers 7 bases. V shed 3 bases and J 4 bases; nucleotides not matched to a gene: 8. This CDR3 region has 15 residues. Germline assignment: CDR1 ENHRY and CDR2 SYGVKD. The CDR3 bases are TGTGCCATCAGTGAATTCGTAGGGGGCGTCACTGAAGCTTTCTTT. Its protein product is CAISEFVGGVTEAFF.

This clone was detected a few times. The chain is built from TRBV12-5 and TRBJ1-2; D may be TRBD1 (6 bases). In germline, CDR1 is LGHNT, CDR2 FRNRAP. The V gene lost 5 bases and the J gene lost 5 bases, with 15 bases spanning the gap. The CDR3 runs to 14 residues. The CDR3 here is CASGIRGGPYGYTF. The CDR3 nucleotides read TGTGCTAGTGGTATTAGGGGGGGGCCTTATGGCTACACCTTC.

The V call is TRBV28, the J call TRBJ1-3, with TRBD1 identical over 12 bases. Germline lookup yields CDR1 MDHEN and CDR2 SYDVKM. The CDR3 totals 19 residues. V was pared by 4 bases and J by 2 bases, with 12 bases of the junction left unmatched. CDR3 region: CASSSTYGTGGAAGNTIYF. In DNA form, the CDR3 reads TGTGCCAGCAGTTCCACATATGGGACAGGGGGCGCCGCTGGAAACACCATATATTTT.

The V and J genes are TRBV9 and TRBJ2-1; the D gene is possibly TRBD1 (5 bases). The V gene lost 4 bases and the J gene lost 9 bases, with 14 bases spanning the gap. Germline loops: CDR1 SGDLS, CDR2 YYNGEE. CDR3 length: 13 amino acids. CDR3: CASSTIGVAEQFF. For the CDR3, the DNA is TGTGCCAGCAGCACCATAGGGGTAGCTGAGCAGTTCTTC.

The CDR3 is CASSVAGGLNTEAFF. The CDR3 nucleotides are TGTGCCAGCAGCGTAGCTGGAGGGCTGAACACTGAAGCTTTCTTT. This sequence joins TRBV9 and TRBJ1-1, with D uncertain. The length of the CDR3 is 15 residues. The germline V gene has CDR1 SGDLS and CDR2 YYNGEE. Trimming cost V 0 bases and J 0 bases, with 9 bases left between them.

The chain joins TRBV5-8 to TRBJ1-3; 7 bases align to TRBD1. CDR1 and CDR2 from the germline V gene are SGHTS and YDEGEE. Trimming took 4 bases from V and 0 from J; bases not matched to a gene: 10. The CDR3 has 17 amino acids. Written as DNA, the CDR3 is TGTGCCAGCAGCCCCCGTGGGACAGTCGTCTCTGGAAACACCATATATTTT. This sequence encodes CASSPRGTVVSGNTIYF.

The chain links TRBV19 to TRBJ2-3, with TRBD1 matching 8 bases. Unmatched junction bases numbered 9, after V lost 5 bases and J lost 11 bases. CDR3 length equals 13 residues. Germline V gene sequence: CDR1 LNHDA, CDR2 SQIVND (reference sequence). The CDR3 DNA reads as TGTGCCAGTAGTTCGACAGGGGATCGAGGGCAGTATTTT. It codes for CASSSTGDRGQYF.

Points on this clone: The same CDR3 can be traced to other DNA sequences in this sample. The V call is TRBV18, the J call TRBJ2-7, with D possibly being TRBD1 (5 bases). Per germline, CDR1 KGHSH and CDR2 LQKENI. Deletions cut 5 bases from V and 7 bases from J, with 12 bases between. This CDR3 comprises 12 residues. The CDR3 protein is CASSTGQGEQYF. CDR3 DNA sequence: TGTGCCAGCTCAACGGGCCAGGGTGAGCAGTACTTC.

The V call is TRBV28, the J call TRBJ1-4; D unresolved. The CDR3 length is 17 residues. V lost 1 base, J lost 0 bases, and 12 bases lay in between. CDR1 is MDHEN, CDR2 SYDVKM, per germline. The CDR3 protein is CASSLLRFGTTNEKLFF. The CDR3 nucleotides are TGTGCCAGCAGTTTATTAAGGTTCGGGACAACTAATGAAAAACTGTTTTTT.

This clone was observed a single time. The same CDR3 is also encoded by other DNA sequences in this sample. This chain joins TRBV7-6 and TRBJ1-5; TRBD1 matches 8 bases. Looked up from germline, CDR1 is SGHVS and CDR2 is FNYEAQ. The CDR3 is 16 amino acids. Trimming removed 5 bases from V and 2 bases from J; junction bases left unmatched: 8. The chain's CDR3 is CASSEGQVLGNQPQHF. CDR3 coding DNA: TGTGCCAGCAGCGAGGGACAGGTCCTCGGCAATCAGCCCCAGCATTTT. Combining the CDR3 with reference TRBV7-6 and TRBJ1-5 gives the whole variable domain GAGVSQSPRYKVTKRGQDVALRCDPISGHVSLYWYRQALGQGPEFLTYFNYEAQQDKSGLPNDRFSAERPEGSISTLTIQRTEQRDSAMYRCASSEGQVLGNQPQHFGDGTRLSIL.

The rearrangement uses TRBV11-2 and TRBJ2-1; D perhaps matches TRBD2 (6 bases). The V and J ends lost 1 base and 7 bases respectively, with 8 bases between them. The CDR3 sequence is 13 residues long. Germline V CDR1 and CDR2: SGHAT, FQNNGV. DNA of the CDR3: TGTGCCAGCAGCTTAGTGGCGGGAAATGAGCAGTTCTTC. Its translation: CASSLVAGNEQFF.

The chain uses TRBV4-1 and TRBJ2-1; D is unclear. This CDR3 spans 17 amino acids. V dropped 4 bases and J dropped 0 bases, with 16 bases sitting between them. In germline, CDR1 is MGHRA, CDR2 YSYEKL. The CDR3 DNA reads as TGCGCCAGCAGCCGATTCGTTCCGAGGAACTCCTACAATGAGCAGTTCTTC. Its protein product is CASSRFVPRNSYNEQFF.

This clone was counted once. The rearrangement uses TRBV30 and TRBJ1-5; D gene unclear. V was pared by 0 bases and J by 4 bases, with 7 bases between. Germline-derived CDR1 and CDR2 are GTSNPN and SVGIG (reference sequence). The CDR3 is 13 residues long. The CDR3: CAWSVPGNQPQHF. The DNA for the CDR3 is TGTGCCTGGAGTGTTCCAGGTAATCAGCCCCAGCATTTT.

V is TRBV7-2 and J is TRBJ2-7; 9 bases fit TRBD2. The CDR3 spans 15 residues. Trimming at V came to 2 bases and at J to 6 bases, leaving 8 bases not matched to a gene. The germline V gene encodes CDR1 SGHTA and CDR2 FQGNSA. The CDR3 DNA is TGTGCCAGCAGCTTAATAGCGGGAGAGGGAGGCGAGCAGTACTTC. Encoded protein: CASSLIAGEGGEQYF.

V gene TRBV20-1 combines with J gene TRBJ1-1; the match to TRBD1 covers 7 bases. The CDR3 length is 11 residues. Germline V gene sequence: CDR1 DFQATT, CDR2 SNEGSKA (reference sequence). J was trimmed by 11 bases and V by 5 bases; bases with no gene match: 8. The CDR3 region has the DNA TGCAGTGCTGGGCGACAGGGAACGGCTTTCTTT. Translating it yields CSAGRQGTAFF.

This clone was detected only a few times. The J gene is TRBJ1-5, the V gene TRBV12-1; TRBD1 is taken as the D call from the table, unchecked against the DNA. TRBV12-1 represents a pseudogene. The CDR3 contains 18 residues. In DNA, the CDR3 is TGTGCCAGCAGCTCAAGGACAGGGGGAACCTATAGCAATCAGCCCCAGCATTTT. Residues: CASSSRTGGTYSNQPQHF.

The chain employs TRBV9 and TRBJ2-1; TRBD2 might be the D (7 bases). The CDR3 totals 15 residues. Germline V gene data show CDR1 as SGDLS and CDR2 as YYNGEE. V lost 2 bases and J lost 8, with 17 bases in between. CDR3 amino acids: CASSVGGAPWDEQFF. The CDR3 region has the DNA TGTGCCAGCAGCGTGGGGGGGGCACCCTGGGATGAGCAGTTCTTC.

The chain combines TRBV5-1 with TRBJ1-1, with 8 nucleotides matching TRBD1. Germline V gene sequence: CDR1 SGHRS, CDR2 YFSETQ. J lost 1 base, V lost 5 bases, and 4 bases had no gene match. The CDR3 has 14 residues. CDR3 loop: CASRRTGPNTEAFF. The CDR3 DNA reads TGCGCCAGCAGGAGGACAGGGCCGAACACTGAAGCTTTCTTT.

The V gene is TRBV7-3, the J gene TRBJ2-3; tentative D call: TRBD2 (6 bases). Germline CDR1 SGHTA, CDR2 FQGTGA. V shed 4 bases and J shed 6 bases, with 11 bases lying between them. The CDR3 has 13 amino acids. The CDR3 is CASSSGVSDTQYF. The CDR3 nucleotides are TGTGCCAGCAGCTCGGGGGTTTCGGATACGCAGTATTTT.

V usage is TRBV9 and J usage is TRBJ1-2; perhaps TRBD1 as D (6 bases). The V end was cut by 0 bases, the J end by 3 bases, with 9 bases between. CDR3 length: 14 residues. CDR1 is SGDLS and CDR2 is YYNGEE in the germline V gene. CDR3 nucleotides: TGTGCCAGCAGCGTAGACAGGGTTGACTATGGCTACACCTTC. It is translated as CASSVDRVDYGYTF.

V is TRBV6-5 and J is TRBJ1-2; 8 bases fit TRBD1. Germline V lookup: CDR1 MNHEY, CDR2 SVGAGI. This CDR3 is 14 amino acids long. The junction had 8 bases not matched to a gene; V was cut back by 8 bases and J by 3 bases. As DNA, the CDR3 is TGTGCCAGCGCCCGACAGGGGTTGTACTATGGCTACACCTTC. Its protein product is CASARQGLYYGYTF.

The chain carries TRBV5-4 and TRBJ1-2; D unclear. Trimming shortened V by 2 bases and J by 4 bases, and 9 bases separated the two germline ends. The V gene's germline CDR1 is SGHNT and CDR2 YYREEE (reference sequence). CDR3 size: 13 residues. The CDR3 protein is CASSFEGLYGYTF. CDR3 coding DNA: TGTGCCAGCAGCTTTGAGGGTCTCTATGGCTACACCTTC.

This rearrangement joins TRBV4-3 to TRBJ1-4; D not resolved. Germline CDR1 reads LGHNA; CDR2 reads YSLEER. V shed 1 base and J shed 5 bases, with 14 bases lying between them. This CDR3 contains 16 residues. CDR3 residues: CASSQGGGRGNEKLFF. DNA for the CDR3: TGCGCCAGCAGCCAAGGAGGAGGGCGGGGAAATGAAAAACTGTTTTTT.

The rearrangement links TRBV29-1 to TRBJ1-1; 10 nucleotides match TRBD1. In germline, CDR1 is SQVTM, CDR2 ANQGSEA. After removal of 3 bases from V and 3 bases from J, the junction contained 4 bases not matched to a gene. There are 14 residues in the CDR3. The CDR3 sequence is CSVDDRGLDTEAFF. The CDR3 coding sequence is TGCAGCGTTGACGACAGGGGGCTTGACACTGAAGCTTTCTTT.

The gene calls are TRBV28 and TRBJ2-5; maybe TRBD2 (5 bases). The CDR3 sequence is 13 residues long. The V end was cut by 2 bases, the J end by 8 bases, with 12 bases between. CDR1 and CDR2 (germline): MDHEN, SYDVKM. The CDR3 region is CASSLGARETQYF. The CDR3 nucleotides read TGTGCCAGCAGTTTAGGCGCTCGGGAAACCCAGTACTTC.

The chain couples TRBV6-6 to TRBJ2-7, with TRBD2 identical over 10 bases. The germline V gene has CDR1 MNHNY and CDR2 SVGAGI (reference sequence). The CDR3 is made up of 15 amino acids. The V and J ends lost 4 bases and 3 bases, in that order; junction bases with no gene match: 6. CDR3 DNA: TGTGCCAGCAGTTTTCAGCGGGAGGGTCACTACGAGCAGTACTTC. Translation: CASSFQREGHYEQYF.

V usage is TRBV2 and J usage is TRBJ1-1; possibly TRBD1 for D (6 bases). V lost 4 bases, J lost 6 bases, and 15 bases lay in between. The CDR3 runs 14 residues. CDR1 is SNHLY and CDR2 is FYNNEI in the germline V gene. The CDR3 sequence: CASSAMGGPSEAFF. CDR3 in DNA: TGTGCCAGCAGTGCAATGGGGGGGCCCTCTGAAGCTTTCTTT.

This clone has more than one count but fewer than ten. The chain recombines TRBV6-1 with TRBJ2-3, with TRBD2 matching 10 bases. The length of the CDR3 is 15 residues. V lost 3 bases to trimming and J lost 5 bases; unmatched junction nucleotides: 5. CDR1 MNHNS and CDR2 SASEGT come from the germline V gene. The CDR3 nucleotides are TGTGCCAGCAGTGAGTTAGCGGGGGGTGGAGATACGCAGTATTTT. Protein product: CASSELAGGGDTQYF.

This rearrangement joins TRBV4-3 to TRBJ1-5, with 12 bases fitting TRBD1. CDR1 and CDR2 (germline): LGHNA, YSLEER. CDR3 length: 15 amino acids. The V gene end was trimmed by 0 bases and the J gene end by 8 bases; junction bases not matched to a gene: 2. The CDR3 region has the DNA TGCGCCAGCAGCCAAGACGGGACAGGGGGCGAGCCCCAGCATTTT. This codes for CASSQDGTGGEPQHF.

This chain links TRBV5-1 with TRBJ2-3; maybe TRBD1 (5 bases). This CDR3 comprises 15 residues. V was shortened by 1 base and J by 4 bases, with 13 bases between the two germline ends. The V gene's germline CDR1 is SGHRS and CDR2 YFSETQ. In nucleotides, the CDR3 is TGCGCCAGCAGCTTGCGAGACAGAGACGCAGATACGCAGTATTTT. This gives the protein CASSLRDRDADTQYF.